The sequence of this TCR beta chain was determined in a study of blood T cell repertoires in COVID-19. V shed 6 bases, J shed 0 bases, and the junction held 6 bases outside the gene matches. Germline V gene data show CDR1 as MDHEN and CDR2 as SYDVKM. This CDR3 region has 16 residues. Profiling relied on immunoSEQ multiplex PCR, and the TCRdb table lists in-frame clones only, not all of them. The data show 450,000 or so clones, 89% seen once. The chain is built from TRBV28 and TRBJ2-1; TRBD2 matches 9 bases. Sequencing was carried out using peripheral blood. This clonotype originated in a man aged 18 to 35 with COVID-19, enrolled during active disease. CDR3 loop: CASSSLSGSSYNEQFF. In nucleotides, the CDR3 is TGTGCCAGCAGCTCTCTTAGCGGGAGCTCCTACAATGAGCAGTTCTTC.